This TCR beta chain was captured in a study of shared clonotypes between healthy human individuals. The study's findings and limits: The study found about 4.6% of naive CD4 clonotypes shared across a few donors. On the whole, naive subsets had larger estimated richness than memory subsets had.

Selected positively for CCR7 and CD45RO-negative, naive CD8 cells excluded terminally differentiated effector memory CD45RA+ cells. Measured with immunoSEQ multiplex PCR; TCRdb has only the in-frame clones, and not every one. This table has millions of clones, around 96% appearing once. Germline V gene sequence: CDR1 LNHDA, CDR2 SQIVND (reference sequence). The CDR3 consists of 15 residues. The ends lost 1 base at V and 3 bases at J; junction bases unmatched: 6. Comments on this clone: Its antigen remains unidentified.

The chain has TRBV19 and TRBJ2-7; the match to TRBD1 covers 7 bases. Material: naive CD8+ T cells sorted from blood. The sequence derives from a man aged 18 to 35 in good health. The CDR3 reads CASSIVRDRYYEQYF. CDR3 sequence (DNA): TGTGCCAGTAGTATAGTCAGGGACAGATACTACGAGCAGTACTTC.